The 5 T cell receptor beta chains below come from one sample, sequenced in a study of blood T cell repertoires in COVID-19. Repertoires were generated with immunoSEQ multiplex PCR, while TCRdb's copy carries only in-frame clones and drops some. Among over 200,000 clones listed, over 75% were seen once. What was sequenced was PBMCs or T cells enriched from blood (not recorded which). Receptor source: a woman between 45 and 65 years old who had recovered from COVID-19.

The chain links TRBV6-5 to TRBJ1-2; 7 nucleotides line up with TRBD1. This CDR3 is built from 13 residues. Germline assignment: CDR1 MNHEY and CDR2 SVGAGI. J lost 4 bases, V lost 6 bases, and 5 bases had no gene match. This CDR3 is CASSRDRFYGYTF. The CDR3 nucleotides are TGTGCCAGCAGCCGGGACAGATTCTATGGCTACACCTTC.

This sequence joins TRBV2 and TRBJ2-3, with TRBD2 identical over 12 bases. Per germline, CDR1 SNHLY and CDR2 FYNNEI. This CDR3 is 17 amino acids long. The V gene end was trimmed by 6 bases and the J gene end by 0 bases; junction bases not matched to a gene: 7. For the CDR3, the DNA is TGTGCCAGCAGCGAACGACTAGCGGGGGCTAGCACAGATACGCAGTATTTT. Translated: CASSERLAGASTDTQYF.

The chain employs TRBV7-8 and TRBJ1-1; TRBD1 matches 9 bases. Trimming took 5 bases from V and 2 from J; bases not matched to a gene: 3. This CDR3 contains 14 residues. The germline gives CDR1 SGHVS, CDR2 FQNEAQ. CDR3: CASSVTGGNTEAFF. As DNA, the CDR3 is TGTGCCAGCAGCGTCACAGGGGGCAACACTGAAGCTTTCTTT.

The V and J genes are TRBV19 and TRBJ1-1; 7 positions agree with TRBD1. The V and J ends lost 10 bases and 0 bases, in that order; junction bases with no gene match: 5. Germline values: CDR1 LNHDA, CDR2 SQIVND (reference sequence). The CDR3 runs 13 residues. CDR3 DNA sequence: TGTGCCATACGGGACAGAATGAACACTGAAGCTTTCTTT. Translated: CAIRDRMNTEAFF. Full variable domain (outside the CDR3, taken from reference TRBV19 and TRBJ1-1): DGGITQSPKYLFRKEGQNVTLSCEQNLNHDAMYWYRQDPGQGLRLIYYSQIVNDFQKGDIAEGYSVSREKKESFPLTVTSAQKNPTAFYLCAIRDRMNTEAFFGQGTRLTVV.

This chain uses TRBV5-1 with TRBJ1-2, with unresolved D. Germline CDR1 and CDR2: SGHRS and YFSETQ. V lost 4 bases and J lost 2, with 6 bases in between. The CDR3 runs to 12 residues. As DNA, the CDR3 is TGCGCCAGCAGCATAACAAACTATGGCTACACCTTC. Its translation: CASSITNYGYTF.